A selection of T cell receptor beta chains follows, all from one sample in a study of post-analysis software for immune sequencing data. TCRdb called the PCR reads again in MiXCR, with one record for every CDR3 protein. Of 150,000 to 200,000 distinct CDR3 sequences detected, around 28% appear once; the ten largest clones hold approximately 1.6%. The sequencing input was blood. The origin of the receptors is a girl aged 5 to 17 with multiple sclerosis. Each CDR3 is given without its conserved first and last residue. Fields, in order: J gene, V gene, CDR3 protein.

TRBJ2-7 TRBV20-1 SARDKTAPYEQY
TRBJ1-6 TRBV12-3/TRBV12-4 ASSLEGQGSSPPH
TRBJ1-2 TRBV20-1 SARVGDRGNYGYT
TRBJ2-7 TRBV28 ASSPPDTYEQY
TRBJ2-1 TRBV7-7 ASSPGQHHNEQF
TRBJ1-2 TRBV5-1 ASNPGGLGDGYT
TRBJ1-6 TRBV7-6 ASSAEPGQSSPLH
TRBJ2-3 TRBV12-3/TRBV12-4 ASSFPGVADAQY
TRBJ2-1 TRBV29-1 SVLGTESSYNEQF
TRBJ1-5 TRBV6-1 ASSVIEGDQPQH
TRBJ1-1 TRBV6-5 ASNQGQPMNTEAF
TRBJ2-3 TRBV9 ASSDSGRADTQY
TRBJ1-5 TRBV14 ASSPSSGAPQH
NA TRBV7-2 ASSTTRETQY
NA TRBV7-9 TSSLEEKVYEQY
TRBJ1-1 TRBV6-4 ASSDTTGTEAF
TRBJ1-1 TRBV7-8 ASRLLGDTEAF
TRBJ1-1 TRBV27 ASRASGGPVTEAF
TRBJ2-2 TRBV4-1 ASSQWGLAETNTGELF
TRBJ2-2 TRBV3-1 ASSQEGVGELF
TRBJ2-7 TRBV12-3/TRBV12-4 ASSLAGVFYEQY
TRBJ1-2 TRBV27 ASSLQGATAGGYT
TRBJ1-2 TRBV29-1 SVAPGVTPGYT
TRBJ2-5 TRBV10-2 ASSELAGVGETQY
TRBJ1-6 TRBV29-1 SVGAGEGSPLH
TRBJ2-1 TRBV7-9 ASSLLREGLYEQF
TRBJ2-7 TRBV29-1 SVSSQGSYEQY
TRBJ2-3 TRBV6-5 ASNGGFWTDTQY
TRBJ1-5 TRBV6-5 ASTSGGGNQPQH
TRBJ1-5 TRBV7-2 ASSLRGASQPQH
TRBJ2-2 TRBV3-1 ASSPYISGANTGELF
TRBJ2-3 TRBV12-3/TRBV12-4 ASSYSQREVGTDTQY
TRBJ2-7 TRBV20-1 SARDRRLAALKQY
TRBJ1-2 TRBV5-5 ASSLNLARGYGYT
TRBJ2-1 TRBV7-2 ASSFIPLNLPYNEQF
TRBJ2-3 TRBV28 ASSRVGEGYTDTQY
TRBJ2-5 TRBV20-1 SVRAGLAVQETQY
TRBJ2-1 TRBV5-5 ASSLEAEDYNERF
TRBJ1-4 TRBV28 ASSLSAGLGEKLF
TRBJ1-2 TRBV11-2 ASSLSHPASYGYT
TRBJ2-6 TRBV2 ASPNDKPGLAGGKSSGANVRT
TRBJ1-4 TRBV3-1 ASSPGQFNEKLF
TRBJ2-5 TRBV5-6 ASSLYPFAGRETQY
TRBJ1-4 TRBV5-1 ASSPRPGGEKLF
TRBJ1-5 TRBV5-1 ASSWTGDLDQPQH
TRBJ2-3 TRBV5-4 ASSPAIRGSVGTDTQY
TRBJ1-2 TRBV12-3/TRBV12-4 ASSFFTQGPGPNYGYT
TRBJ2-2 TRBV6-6 ASSYSLRDTGELF
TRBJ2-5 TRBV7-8 ASKVTQETQY
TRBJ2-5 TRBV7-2 ASSSPGLAGTGSYNEQY
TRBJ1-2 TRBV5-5 ASSSTGTNYGYT
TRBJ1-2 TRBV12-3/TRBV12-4 ASSLQASQGHGYT
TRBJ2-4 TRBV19 ASSGGEKGIQY
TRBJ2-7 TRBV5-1 ASSLATLAGRYEQY
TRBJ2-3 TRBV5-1 ASSLDRGSTDTQY
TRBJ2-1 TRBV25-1 AVETGVDNEQF
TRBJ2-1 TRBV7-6 ASSLGSGCNEQF